Each of the 3 T cell receptor beta chains below was sequenced from the same sample in a study of cytomegalovirus exposure and HLA in healthy donors (dated by TCRdb to 2017 to 2019). Library creation used the immunoSEQ multiplex PCR assay. For the multiplex PCR, a mixture combining 60 forward primers for TCR Vbeta segments and 13 reverse primers for TCR Jbeta segments was used. The source is immuneACCESS, and TCRdb retained only in-frame sequences with V and J called. Part of the clones is not carried over; for the studies checked, unresolved V genes explain less than half of this, and the remainder is unexplained. The sample has 100,000 to 130,000 clones on record, around 73% of them singletons. Roughly 8.2% of the sample rests with the top ten. The sequencing sample was made of PBMCs. The origin of the receptors is a man aged 25 to 40 in good health and CMV-seronegative.

The table lists this clone with a few counts. The sample carries other DNA sequences with the same CDR3. The chain joins TRBV5-6 to TRBJ2-1; 9 bases line up with TRBD2. This CDR3 region has 16 residues. After removal of 0 bases from V and 0 bases from J, the junction contained 1 base not matched to a gene. Germline assignment: CDR1 SGHDT and CDR2 YYEEEE. The CDR3 bases are TGTGCCAGCAGCTTGGGAGCGGGGGGCTCCTACAATGAGCAGTTCTTC. It specifies CASSLGAGGSYNEQFF.

This clone was picked up many times. This chain connects TRBV28 to TRBJ2-1; 7 bases are shared with TRBD2. The germline V gene has CDR1 MDHEN and CDR2 SYDVKM. This CDR3 is 17 amino acids long. V lost 5 bases to trimming and J lost 1 base; unmatched junction nucleotides: 11. Here the CDR3 DNA reads TGTGCCAGCAGTCCCCTAGCTAGCGGATTGTCCTACAATGAGCAGTTCTTC. Amino acids: CASSPLASGLSYNEQFF.

CDR3 sequence: CASSENPGSQGEQFF. The CDR3 nucleotides read TGTGCCAGCAGTGAAAACCCCGGATCGCAGGGGGAGCAGTTCTTC. This chain uses TRBV2 with TRBJ2-1; a possible D gene is TRBD1 (6 bases). V was pared by 2 bases and J by 10 bases, with 18 bases between. Germline V gives CDR1 SNHLY, CDR2 FYNNEI. The CDR3 covers 15 residues.